The T cell receptor (beta chain) under discussion was sequenced for a study of cytomegalovirus exposure and HLA in healthy donors. General study results and limits: Some segments of the V type, notably TRBV6-2 and TRBV6-3, were excluded as indistinguishable.

V lost 2 bases and J 5 bases, leaving 11 bases between the germline ends. CDR3 length: 14 amino acids. Germline CDR1 is SEHNR and CDR2 is FQNEAQ (reference sequence). Regarding this clone: Its matching antigen is unknown.

The PCR was carried out with 60 Vbeta primers and 13 Jbeta primers. Using immunoSEQ multiplex PCR, the repertoire was profiled, and TCRdb retains in-frame clones only, with some absent. The data contain 120,000 or so clones, 81% of them singletons. The sample was PBMCs. This chain uses TRBV7-9 with TRBJ2-3; possibly TRBD2 for D (6 bases). This receptor was identified in a man between 18 and 35 years old in good health and CMV-seronegative. The CDR3, as DNA: TGTGCCAGCAGCTTACGGGGAGCGGGAGATACGCAGTATTTT. Translation: CASSLRGAGDTQYF.